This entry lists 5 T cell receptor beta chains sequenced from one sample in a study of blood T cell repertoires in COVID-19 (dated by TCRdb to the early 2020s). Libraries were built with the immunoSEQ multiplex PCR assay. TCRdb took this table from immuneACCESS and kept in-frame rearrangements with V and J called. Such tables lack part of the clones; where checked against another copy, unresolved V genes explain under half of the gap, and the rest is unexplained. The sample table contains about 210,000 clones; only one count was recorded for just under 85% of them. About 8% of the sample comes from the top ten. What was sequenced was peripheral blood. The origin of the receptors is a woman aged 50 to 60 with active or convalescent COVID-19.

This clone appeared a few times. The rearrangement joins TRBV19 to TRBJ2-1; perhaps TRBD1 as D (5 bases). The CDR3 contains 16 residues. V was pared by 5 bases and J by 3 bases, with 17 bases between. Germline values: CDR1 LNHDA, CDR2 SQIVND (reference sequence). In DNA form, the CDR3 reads TGTGCCAGTAGTCCCTATGACCAGGGTTTCTACAATGAGCAGTTCTTC. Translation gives CASSPYDQGFYNEQFF.

The CDR3 sequence: CASRPPKGGSRGYTF. The CDR3 DNA follows: TGTGCCAGCAGACCTCCTAAAGGCGGTTCACGTGGCTACACCTTC. J is TRBJ1-2 and V is TRBV28; the D is unclear. Trimming took 6 bases from V and 7 from J, leaving 21 bases between them. Germline CDR1 is MDHEN and CDR2 is SYDVKM. The CDR3 extends over 15 amino acids.

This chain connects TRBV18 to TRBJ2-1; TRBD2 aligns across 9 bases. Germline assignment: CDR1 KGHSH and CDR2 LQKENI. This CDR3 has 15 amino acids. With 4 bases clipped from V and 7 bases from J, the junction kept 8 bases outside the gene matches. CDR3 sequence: CASSLPMREGNEQFF. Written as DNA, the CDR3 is TGTGCCAGCTCACTGCCCATGCGGGAGGGGAATGAGCAGTTCTTC.

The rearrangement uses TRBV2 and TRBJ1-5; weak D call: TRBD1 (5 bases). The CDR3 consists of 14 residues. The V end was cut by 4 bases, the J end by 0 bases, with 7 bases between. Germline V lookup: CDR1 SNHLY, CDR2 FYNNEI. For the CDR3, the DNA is TGTGCCAGCAGTGGACAGAATAGCAATCAGCCCCAGCATTTT. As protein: CASSGQNSNQPQHF.

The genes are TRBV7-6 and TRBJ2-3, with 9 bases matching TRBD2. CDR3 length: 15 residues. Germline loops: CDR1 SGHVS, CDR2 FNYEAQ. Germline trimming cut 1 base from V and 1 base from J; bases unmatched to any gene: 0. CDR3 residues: CASSLGGGGTDTQYF. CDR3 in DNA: TGTGCCAGCAGCTTAGGCGGGGGGGGCACAGATACGCAGTATTTT.